This entry lists 24 T cell receptor beta chains sequenced from one sample in a study of blood T cell repertoires in COVID-19. Produced via immunoSEQ multiplex PCR; TCRdb's table is partial and in-frame only. The table includes some 170,000 clones, around 73% detected once. Specimen: PBMCs or T cells enriched from blood (not recorded which). The receptors originated from a woman between 45 and 65 years old who had recovered from COVID-19.

The chain combines TRBV6-2 or TRBV6-3 with TRBJ2-1; D not certain. The CDR3 length is 14 residues. The ends were cut back, 0 bases at V and 9 bases at J, with 12 bases in the middle. The germline V gene has CDR1 MNHEY and CDR2 SVGEGT. CDR3 protein: CASSYSISSGEQFF. CDR3 coding DNA: TGTGCCAGCAGTTACTCGATAAGTTCGGGTGAGCAGTTCTTC.

This chain uses TRBV28 with TRBJ1-5; D is undetermined. This CDR3 has 19 amino acids. V was shortened by 2 bases and J by 6 bases, with 26 bases between the two germline ends. Germline V gene lookup returns CDR1 MDHEN and CDR2 SYDVKM. The CDR3 DNA reads as TGTGCCAGCAGTTTACTATCTATTGAAAGGAGACTCGGGTTTCAGCCCCAGCATTTT. It translates to CASSLLSIERRLGFQPQHF.

The rearrangement links TRBV9 to TRBJ2-3, with 7 positions matching TRBD1. CDR3 size: 15 residues. The germline CDR1 and CDR2 sequences are SGDLS and YYNGEE. J was trimmed by 4 bases and V by 2 bases; bases with no gene match: 7. The CDR3 loop is CASSVRQGVSDTQYF. In nucleotides, the CDR3 is TGTGCCAGCAGCGTCCGACAGGGTGTTTCAGATACGCAGTATTTT. Full variable domain (missing parts from reference TRBV9 and TRBJ2-3): DSGVTQTPKHLITATGQRVTLRCSPRSGDLSVYWYQQSLDQGLQFLIQYYNGEERAKGNILERFSAQQFPDLHSELNLSSLELGDSALYFCASSVRQGVSDTQYFGPGTRLTVL.

The chain joins TRBV11-2 to TRBJ1-2; D is unresolved. V lost 0 bases and J 0 bases, leaving 5 bases between the germline ends. Germline V CDR1 and CDR2: SGHAT, FQNNGV. This CDR3 is 14 amino acids long. The CDR3 region is CASSLDEANYGYTF. In DNA form, the CDR3 reads TGTGCCAGCAGCTTAGATGAGGCTAACTATGGCTACACCTTC.

This chain connects TRBV3-1 (or the pseudogene TRBV3-2) to TRBJ2-5, with 9 bases aligning to TRBD2. The J segment lost 10 bases and the V segment lost 4 bases, leaving 19 bases of the junction unmatched. Per germline, CDR1 LGHDT and CDR2 YNNKEL (reference sequence). The CDR3 is 17 residues long. The CDR3 bases are TGTGCCAGCAGCCCCCTCCTGGGACTAGCTAAACCGGGGGACCAGTACTTC. Protein: CASSPLLGLAKPGDQYF.

The chain recombines TRBV28 with TRBJ1-2; D gene ambiguous. The CDR3 length is 12 residues. The germline V gene has CDR1 MDHEN and CDR2 SYDVKM. Between the trimmed V and J ends, which lost 3 bases and 5 bases, there was a span of 7 bases. CDR3 coding DNA: TGTGCCAGCAGTTTGATGGCTTATGGCTACACCTTC. Its protein is CASSLMAYGYTF.

In its sample, this clone was seen a few times. The chain uses TRBV28 and TRBJ2-2, with 10 bases identical to TRBD2. Trimming took 5 bases from V and 1 from J; bases not matched to a gene: 4. The CDR3 is 16 residues long. The V gene's germline CDR1 is MDHEN and CDR2 SYDVKM. Here the CDR3 reads CASSLIAGGNTGELFF. DNA of the CDR3: TGTGCCAGCAGTCTCATAGCGGGAGGGAACACCGGGGAGCTGTTTTTT.

Only a few counts were recorded for this clone. The chain has TRBV9 and TRBJ1-5; 8 bases line up with TRBD1. The trim removed 4 bases at V and 0 bases at J, leaving 6 bases unmatched. CDR1 and CDR2 (germline): SGDLS, YYNGEE. This CDR3 contains 16 residues. CDR3 sequence: CASSTGTGHSNQPQHF. The CDR3 DNA follows: TGTGCCAGCAGCACCGGGACAGGCCATAGCAATCAGCCCCAGCATTTT.

The CDR3 DNA reads TGTGCCAGCAGCTTTGTCGCGGGAGATGGGAATGAGCAGTTCTTC. Translation: CASSFVAGDGNEQFF. This chain joins TRBV7-2 and TRBJ2-1, with 7 bases lining up with TRBD2. CDR3 length equals 15 residues. The V gene end was trimmed by 3 bases and the J gene end by 7 bases; junction bases not matched to a gene: 9. Germline V gene sequence: CDR1 SGHTA, CDR2 FQGNSA.

The gene calls are TRBV24-1 and TRBJ2-2; D is undetermined. The germline V gene encodes CDR1 KGHDR and CDR2 SFDVKD. This CDR3 has 15 residues. Trimming left V 4 bases short and J 6 bases short, with 14 bases between. The CDR3 sequence is CATSDPIQAAGELFF. CDR3 sequence (DNA): TGTGCCACCAGTGACCCCATTCAGGCCGCCGGGGAGCTGTTTTTT.

V usage is TRBV3-1 (or the pseudogene TRBV3-2) and J usage is TRBJ2-1, with TRBD2 matching over 10 bases. The length of the CDR3 is 12 residues. Germline values: CDR1 LGHDT, CDR2 YNNKEL (reference sequence). V was pared by 3 bases and J by 12 bases, with 2 bases of the junction left unmatched. DNA for the CDR3: TGTGCCAGCAGCCAGAGCGGGAGGGTGCAGTTCTTC. Amino acid sequence: CASSQSGRVQFF.

The V gene is TRBV7-3, the J gene TRBJ2-4; D is possibly TRBD1 (6 bases). The CDR3 length is 13 residues. Germline V lookup: CDR1 SGHTA, CDR2 FQGTGA. Trimming removed 3 bases from V and 6 bases from J, with 9 bases in between. The DNA of the CDR3 is TGTGCCAGCAGCTTCCAAGGGGGAAACATTCAGTACTTC. Its translation: CASSFQGGNIQYF.

This chain connects TRBV6-5 to TRBJ1-3; D not certain. Germline V gene data show CDR1 as MNHEY and CDR2 as SVGAGI. This CDR3 region has 15 residues. V lost 0 bases, J lost 2 bases, and 8 bases lay in between. CDR3 amino acids: CASSYSARAGNTIYF. The CDR3 coding sequence is TGTGCCAGCAGTTACTCGGCGAGGGCTGGAAACACCATATATTTT.

J is TRBJ2-5 and V is TRBV2; 7 bases fit TRBD2. V dropped 6 bases and J dropped 5; count of bases not matched to a gene: 6. Per germline, CDR1 SNHLY and CDR2 FYNNEI. This CDR3 is built from 13 residues. The CDR3, as DNA: TGTGCCAGCAGATCGGGAGGAGGTGAGACCCAGTACTTC. This codes for CASRSGGGETQYF.

The V gene is TRBV4-1, the J gene TRBJ2-5, with D possibly being TRBD1 (6 bases). The length of the CDR3 is 15 residues. The germline CDR1 and CDR2 sequences are MGHRA and YSYEKL. Trimming took 10 bases from V and 3 from J, leaving 21 bases between them. This CDR3 is CATRKTGTPEETQYF. The CDR3 coding sequence is TGCGCCACCAGAAAGACCGGGACACCCGAAGAGACCCAGTACTTC.

This clone has more than one count but fewer than ten. The chain carries TRBV10-1 and TRBJ2-7; tentatively, D is TRBD2 (5 bases). Per the germline V gene, CDR1 is WNHNN and CDR2 is SYGVQD (reference sequence). The ends were cut back, 8 bases at V and 3 bases at J, with 8 bases in the middle. CDR3 length: 11 residues. This CDR3 reads CASSAGYEQYF. The CDR3 coding sequence is TGCGCCAGCTCGGCGGGCTACGAGCAGTACTTC.

The rearrangement links TRBV7-2 to TRBJ2-2, with 7 bases identical to TRBD2. Trimming took 0 bases from V and 4 from J; bases not matched to a gene: 5. CDR1 is SGHTA and CDR2 is FQGNSA in the germline V gene. This CDR3 is 16 amino acids long. The CDR3 protein is CASSLAGGPSTGELFF. The CDR3 nucleotides read TGTGCCAGCAGCTTAGCGGGAGGGCCGAGCACCGGGGAGCTGTTTTTT. Using reference TRBV7-2 and TRBJ2-2 for the parts outside the CDR3, the full variable domain is GAGVSQSPSNKVTEKGKDVELRCDPISGHTALYWYRQSLGQGLEFLIYFQGNSAPDKSGLPSDRFSAERTGGSVSTLTIQRTQQEDSAVYLCASSLAGGPSTGELFFGEGSRLTVL.

This sequence joins TRBV2 and TRBJ2-7; perhaps TRBD1 as D (6 bases). Trimming removed 1 base from V and 5 bases from J, with 15 bases in between. The CDR3 is 15 residues long. The germline V gene encodes CDR1 SNHLY and CDR2 FYNNEI. DNA of the CDR3: TGTGCCAGCAGTGAAGACCAGGGGTCCTGGGACGAGCAGTACTTC. Residues: CASSEDQGSWDEQYF.

V and J are TRBV28 and TRBJ1-2; D possibly corresponds to TRBD1 (6 bases). The CDR3 length is 18 residues. The germline V and J ends were trimmed by 4 bases and 4 bases, with 25 bases remaining between them. Germline CDR1 MDHEN, CDR2 SYDVKM. The CDR3: CASSSHRGGGSATYGYTF. The CDR3, as DNA: TGTGCCAGCAGTTCCCACCGAGGGGGGGGTAGTGCTACCTATGGCTACACCTTC.

V and J are TRBV5-5 and TRBJ2-5; 8 bases align to TRBD2. The CDR3 sequence is 15 residues long. V trimming: 2 bases; J trimming: 5 bases; junction bases outside the gene matches: 8. Per the germline V gene, CDR1 is SGHKS and CDR2 is YYEKEE (reference sequence). The CDR3 nucleotides read TGTGCCAGCAGCTTACTGACTAGCGTCGGGGAGACCCAGTACTTC. Protein sequence: CASSLLTSVGETQYF. Supplemented by reference TRBV5-5 and TRBJ2-5, the full variable domain reads DAGVTQSPTHLIKTRGQQVTLRCSPISGHKSVSWYQQVLGQGPQFIFQYYEKEERGRGNFPDRFSARQFPNYSSELNVNALLLGDSALYLCASSLLTSVGETQYFGPGTRLLVL.

Concerning this clone: The sample contains more than one DNA sequence encoding this CDR3. The chain couples TRBV18 to TRBJ1-3; D call uncertain. The CDR3 contains 15 residues. V was trimmed by 3 bases and J by 0 bases, leaving 9 bases between them. Germline values: CDR1 KGHSH, CDR2 LQKENI. This chain's CDR3 is CASSPTDDSGNTIYF. DNA of the CDR3: TGTGCCAGCTCACCCACAGACGACTCTGGAAACACCATATATTTT.

The chain joins TRBV4-3 to TRBJ2-7; D possibly corresponds to TRBD2 (5 bases). The CDR3 length is 15 residues. The germline CDR1 and CDR2 sequences are LGHNA and YSLEER. Trimming pared 0 bases from V and 3 bases from J, leaving 12 bases between. CDR3 DNA sequence: TGCGCCAGCAGCCAAGATTTTCAGCGGAGCTACGAGCAGTACTTC. It specifies CASSQDFQRSYEQYF.

The rearrangement links TRBV6-5 to TRBJ1-3, with D perhaps TRBD1 (6 bases). The CDR3 contains 15 residues. The germline V and J ends were trimmed by 0 bases and 4 bases, with 10 bases remaining between them. From germline, CDR1 is MNHEY and CDR2 SVGAGI. The CDR3 protein is CASSYSGGRGNTIYF. CDR3 DNA: TGTGCCAGCAGTTACTCCGGGGGGCGAGGAAACACCATATATTTT.

The genes are TRBV19 and TRBJ2-7, with D unclear. V shed 4 bases and J shed 0 bases, with 16 bases lying between them. The CDR3 contains 16 residues. Germline values: CDR1 LNHDA, CDR2 SQIVND (reference sequence). The CDR3 DNA reads as TGTGCCAGTAGTAAATTTAATACGGTCACCTCCTACGAGCAGTACTTC. Translated: CASSKFNTVTSYEQYF.